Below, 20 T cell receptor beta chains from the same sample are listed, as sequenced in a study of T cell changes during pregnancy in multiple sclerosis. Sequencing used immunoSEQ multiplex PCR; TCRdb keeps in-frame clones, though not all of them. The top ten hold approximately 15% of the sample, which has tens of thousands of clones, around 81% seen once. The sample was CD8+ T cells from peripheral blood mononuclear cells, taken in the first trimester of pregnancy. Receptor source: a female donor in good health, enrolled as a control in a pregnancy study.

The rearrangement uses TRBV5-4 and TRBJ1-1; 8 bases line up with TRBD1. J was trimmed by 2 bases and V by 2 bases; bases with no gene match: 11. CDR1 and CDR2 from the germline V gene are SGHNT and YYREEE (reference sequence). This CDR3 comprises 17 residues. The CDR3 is CASSLYRGDPSNTEAFF. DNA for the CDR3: TGTGCCAGCAGCTTATACAGGGGGGATCCCTCCAACACTGAAGCTTTCTTT.

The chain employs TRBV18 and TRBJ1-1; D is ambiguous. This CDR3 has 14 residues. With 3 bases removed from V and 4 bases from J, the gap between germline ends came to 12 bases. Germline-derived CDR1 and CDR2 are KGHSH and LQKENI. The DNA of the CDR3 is TGTGCCAGCTCACCTAACGAGGTGACCACTGAAGCTTTCTTT. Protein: CASSPNEVTTEAFF.

The CDR3 loop is CASSFWDTYLNTEAFF. The CDR3 region has the DNA TGCGCCAGCAGCTTTTGGGACACCTATTTGAACACTGAAGCTTTCTTT. The rearrangement joins TRBV5-1 to TRBJ1-1; tentative D call: TRBD1 (6 bases). CDR1 is SGHRS, CDR2 YFSETQ, per germline. The CDR3 has 16 residues. V dropped 2 bases and J dropped 0 bases, with 14 bases sitting between them.

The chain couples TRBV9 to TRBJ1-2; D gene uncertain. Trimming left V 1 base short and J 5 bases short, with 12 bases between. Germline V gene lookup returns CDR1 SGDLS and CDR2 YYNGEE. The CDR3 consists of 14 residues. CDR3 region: CASSVSDPGYGYTF. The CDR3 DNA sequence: TGTGCCAGCAGCGTATCAGATCCGGGGTATGGCTACACCTTC.

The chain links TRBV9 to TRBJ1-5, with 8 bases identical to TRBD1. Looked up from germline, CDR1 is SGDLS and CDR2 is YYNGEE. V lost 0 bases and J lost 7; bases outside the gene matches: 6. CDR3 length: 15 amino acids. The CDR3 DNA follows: TGTGCCAGCAGCGTAGATCAGGGGGCGGGACAGCCCCAGCATTTT. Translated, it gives CASSVDQGAGQPQHF.

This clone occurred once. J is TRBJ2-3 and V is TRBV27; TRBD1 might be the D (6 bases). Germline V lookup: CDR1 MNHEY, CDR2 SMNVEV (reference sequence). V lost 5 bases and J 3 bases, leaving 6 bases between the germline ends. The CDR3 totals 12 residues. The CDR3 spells CASSRGTDTQYF. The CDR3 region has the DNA TGTGCCAGCAGTAGGGGGACAGATACGCAGTATTTT.

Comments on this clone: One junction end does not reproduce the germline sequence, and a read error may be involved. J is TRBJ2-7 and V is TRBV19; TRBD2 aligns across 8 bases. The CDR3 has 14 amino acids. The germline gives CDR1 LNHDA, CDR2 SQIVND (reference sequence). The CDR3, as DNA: TGTGCCAGTAGTATGGCGGGGGGCTCCTCCGAGCAGTACTTC. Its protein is CASSMAGGSSEQYF.

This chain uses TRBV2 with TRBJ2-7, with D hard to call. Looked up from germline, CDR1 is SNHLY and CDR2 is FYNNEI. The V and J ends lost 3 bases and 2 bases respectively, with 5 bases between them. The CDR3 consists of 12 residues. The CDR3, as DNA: TGTGCCAGCAGTGACTCCGCCTACGAGCAGTACTTC. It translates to CASSDSAYEQYF.

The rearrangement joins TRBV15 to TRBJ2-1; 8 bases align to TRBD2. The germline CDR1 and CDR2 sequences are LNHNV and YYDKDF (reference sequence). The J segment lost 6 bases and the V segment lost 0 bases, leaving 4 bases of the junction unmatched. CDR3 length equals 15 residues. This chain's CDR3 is CATSRERGDFNEQFF. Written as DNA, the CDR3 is TGTGCCACCAGCAGAGAGCGGGGGGATTTCAATGAGCAGTTCTTC.

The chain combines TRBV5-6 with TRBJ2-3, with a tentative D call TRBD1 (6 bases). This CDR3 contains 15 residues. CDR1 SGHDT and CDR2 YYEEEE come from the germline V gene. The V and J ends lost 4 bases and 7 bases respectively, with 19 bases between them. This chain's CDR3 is CASSPRGQGRNTQYF. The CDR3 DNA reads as TGTGCCAGCAGCCCCAGGGGTCAGGGTCGAAATACGCAGTATTTT.

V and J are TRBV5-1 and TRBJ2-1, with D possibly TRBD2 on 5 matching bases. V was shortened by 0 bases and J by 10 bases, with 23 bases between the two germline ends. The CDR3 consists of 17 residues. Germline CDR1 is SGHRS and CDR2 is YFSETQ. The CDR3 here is CASSLDDERSTVREQFF. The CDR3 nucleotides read TGCGCCAGCAGCTTGGACGATGAGCGGAGTACAGTTCGAGAGCAGTTCTTC. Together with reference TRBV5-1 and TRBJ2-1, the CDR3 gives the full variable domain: KAGVTQTPRYLIKTRGQQVTLSCSPISGHRSVSWYQQTPGQGLQFLFEYFSETQRNKGNFPGRFSGRQFSNSRSEMNVSTLELGDSALYLCASSLDDERSTVREQFFGPGTRLTVL.

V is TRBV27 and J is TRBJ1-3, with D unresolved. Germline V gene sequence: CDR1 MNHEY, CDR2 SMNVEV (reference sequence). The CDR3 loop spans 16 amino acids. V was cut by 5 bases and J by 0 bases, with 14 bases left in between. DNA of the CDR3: TGTGCCAGCAGTCCGACACTTAACCCCTCTGGAAACACCATATATTTT. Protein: CASSPTLNPSGNTIYF.

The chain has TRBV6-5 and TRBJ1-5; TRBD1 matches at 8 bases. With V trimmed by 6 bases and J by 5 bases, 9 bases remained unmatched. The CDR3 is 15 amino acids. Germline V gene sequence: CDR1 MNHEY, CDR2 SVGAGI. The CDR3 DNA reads TGTGCCAGCAGCTATGGACAGGGCCCTGATCAGCCCCAGCATTTT. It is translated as CASSYGQGPDQPQHF.

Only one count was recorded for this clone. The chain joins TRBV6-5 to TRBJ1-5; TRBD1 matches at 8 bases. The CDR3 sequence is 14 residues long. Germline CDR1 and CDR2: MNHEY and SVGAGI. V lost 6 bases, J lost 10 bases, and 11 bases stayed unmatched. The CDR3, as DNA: TGTGCCAGCAGCTCCGGGACAGGAGTGACTCCCCAGCATTTT. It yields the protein CASSSGTGVTPQHF.

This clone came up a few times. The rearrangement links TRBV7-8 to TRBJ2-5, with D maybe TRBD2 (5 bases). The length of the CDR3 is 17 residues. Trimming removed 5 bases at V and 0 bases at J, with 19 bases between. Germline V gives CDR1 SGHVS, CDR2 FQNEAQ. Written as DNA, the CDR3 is TGTGCCAGCAGCGGGAAGAGGGCGATGCCTTACCAAGAGACCCAGTACTTC. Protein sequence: CASSGKRAMPYQETQYF.

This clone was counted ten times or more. CDR3 protein: CASSQDLQGYEQYF. In DNA form, the CDR3 reads TGCGCCAGCAGCCAAGATCTCCAGGGGTACGAGCAGTACTTC. The chain combines TRBV4-3 with TRBJ2-7, with D possibly being TRBD1 (6 bases). The V end was cut by 0 bases, the J end by 4 bases, with 10 bases between. The CDR3 runs to 14 residues. The germline V gene has CDR1 LGHNA and CDR2 YSLEER.

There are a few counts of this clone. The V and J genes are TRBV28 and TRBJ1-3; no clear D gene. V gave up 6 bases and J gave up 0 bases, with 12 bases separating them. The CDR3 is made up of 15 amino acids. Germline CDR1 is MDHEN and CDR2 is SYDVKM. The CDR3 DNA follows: TGTGCCAGCAGAGGAAGACTGAACTCTGGAAACACCATATATTTT. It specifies CASRGRLNSGNTIYF.

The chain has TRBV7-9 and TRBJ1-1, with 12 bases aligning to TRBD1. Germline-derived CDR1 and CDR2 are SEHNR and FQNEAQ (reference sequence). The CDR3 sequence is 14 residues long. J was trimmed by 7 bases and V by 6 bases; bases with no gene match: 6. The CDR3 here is CASSSGQGAIEAFF. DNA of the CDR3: TGTGCCAGCAGTTCGGGACAGGGGGCTATTGAAGCTTTCTTT.

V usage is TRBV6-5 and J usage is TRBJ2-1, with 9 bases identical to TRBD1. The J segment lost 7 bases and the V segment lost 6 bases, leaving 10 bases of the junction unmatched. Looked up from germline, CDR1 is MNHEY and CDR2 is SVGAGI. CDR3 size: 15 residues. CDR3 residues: CASSTTGTGWNEQFF. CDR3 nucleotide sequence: TGTGCCAGCAGCACCACCGGGACAGGGTGGAATGAGCAGTTCTTC.

The CDR3 sequence is CASTLTGIKDRDEQFF. The CDR3 region has the DNA TGTGCCAGCACCCTGACAGGGATTAAAGATAGGGATGAGCAGTTCTTC. V is TRBV2 and J is TRBJ2-1, with TRBD1 matching 7 bases. The trim removed 7 bases at V and 8 bases at J, leaving 17 bases unmatched. The CDR3 is 16 residues long. Germline V gives CDR1 SNHLY, CDR2 FYNNEI.